These 29 T cell receptor beta chains were all obtained from the same sample, sequenced in a study of T cell repertoires in cytomegalovirus infection. Each CDR3 protein gets one entry after TCRdb re-called the reads with MiXCR. The top ten hold approximately 10% of the sample, which has hundreds of thousands of distinct CDR3 sequences, over 15% seen once. Sequencing was done on a sample of PBMCs. The receptors here all came from a human donor in good health (CMV status not recorded). Some clones in this sample may be carry-over from other donors' samples.

This clonotype was counted only a few times. The chain links TRBV28 to TRBJ1-2; no clear D. This CDR3 has 13 amino acids. Trimming shortened V by 5 bases and J by 3 bases, and 10 bases separated the two germline ends. CDR1 is MDHEN, CDR2 SYDVKM, per germline. As DNA, the CDR3 is TGTGCCAGCAGTCCGGGGAACGACTATGGCTACACCTTC. Its translation: CASSPGNDYGYTF.

This clonotype was counted at least ten times. The V gene is TRBV12-5, the J gene TRBJ1-5; tentative D call: TRBD1 (5 bases). This CDR3 is 16 amino acids long. Trimming took off 1 base at V and 0 bases at J, with 10 bases between the two ends. Germline V lookup: CDR1 LGHNT, CDR2 FRNRAP. Written as DNA, the CDR3 is TGTGCTAGTGGTTTGGACGCAGGGTTTAGCAATCAGCCCCAGCATTTT. Its protein is CASGLDAGFSNQPQHF.

This clonotype was counted at least ten times. The J gene is TRBJ2-3, the V gene TRBV7-2; 11 bases are a match to TRBD2. The CDR3 is 14 residues long. Germline assignment: CDR1 SGHTA and CDR2 FQGNSA. The V segment lost 3 bases and the J segment 6 bases; nucleotides outside the gene matches: 2. In DNA, the CDR3 is TGTGCCAGCAGCTTCCGACTAGCGGGGGATACGCAGTATTTT. It translates to CASSFRLAGDTQYF.

The chain carries TRBV2 and TRBJ2-5, with 7 nucleotides matching TRBD1. CDR1 is SNHLY, CDR2 FYNNEI, per germline. The CDR3 spans 13 residues. J lost 7 bases, V lost 4 bases, and 6 bases had no gene match. In DNA form, the CDR3 reads TGTGCCAGCAGTGTTGAGGGGGCGGGGACCCAGTACTTC. Amino acids: CASSVEGAGTQYF.

This sequence joins TRBV19 and TRBJ1-1, with D uncertain. Germline V lookup: CDR1 LNHDA, CDR2 SQIVND (reference sequence). The V gene lost 7 bases and the J gene lost 5 bases, with 14 bases spanning the gap. The CDR3 spans 13 residues. The CDR3 sequence: CASTSPSGTEAFF. The CDR3 region has the DNA TGTGCCAGTACCTCCCCGTCCGGGACTGAAGCTTTCTTT. Combining the CDR3 with reference TRBV19 and TRBJ1-1 gives the whole variable domain DGGITQSPKYLFRKEGQNVTLSCEQNLNHDAMYWYRQDPGQGLRLIYYSQIVNDFQKGDIAEGYSVSREKKESFPLTVTSAQKNPTAFYLCASTSPSGTEAFFGQGTRLTVV.

This sequence joins TRBV18 and TRBJ1-4, with D unclear. CDR1 and CDR2 (germline): KGHSH, LQKENI. CDR3 length: 15 residues. Trimming removed 2 bases from V and 4 bases from J, with 11 bases in between. CDR3: CASSPKDLRNEKLFF. CDR3 nucleotides: TGTGCCAGCTCACCAAAGGACCTGCGTAATGAAAAACTGTTTTTT.

This clonotype was counted only a few times. This CDR3 is CSARDRGENYYTF. The CDR3 bases are TGCAGTGCTAGAGATCGTGGAGAGAACTACTACACCTTC. The chain employs TRBV20-1 and TRBJ1-2; D not resolved. Germline lookup yields CDR1 DFQATT and CDR2 SNEGSKA (reference sequence). V shed 0 bases and J shed 10 bases, with 15 bases lying between them. This CDR3 has 13 amino acids.

The gene calls are TRBV5-1 and TRBJ2-5; tentatively, D is TRBD1 or TRBD2 (5 bases each). The CDR3 extends over 13 amino acids. Trimming cost V 0 bases and J 4 bases, with 7 bases left between them. Germline CDR1 reads SGHRS; CDR2 reads YFSETQ. The CDR3 loop reads CASSLDGTETQYF. In DNA form, the CDR3 reads TGCGCCAGCAGCTTGGACGGGACAGAGACCCAGTACTTC.

For the CDR3, the DNA is TGTGCCACCAGCAGGACAGGGAGCAATCAGCCCCAGCATTTT. Protein sequence: CATSRTGSNQPQHF. The rearrangement links TRBV15 to TRBJ1-5, with 7 bases fitting TRBD1. Per germline, CDR1 LNHNV and CDR2 YYDKDF (reference sequence). The CDR3 extends over 14 amino acids. V lost 3 bases, J lost 1 base, and 0 bases stayed unmatched.

In this sample, this clonotype turned up many times. The gene calls are TRBV7-2 and TRBJ2-3; D unresolved. The germline gives CDR1 SGHTA, CDR2 FQGNSA. This CDR3 spans 13 amino acids. V was shortened by 4 bases and J by 9 bases, with 14 bases between the two germline ends. CDR3 DNA sequence: TGTGCCAGCAGCTCAGACGGAGTTGGGACGCAGTATTTT. Protein sequence: CASSSDGVGTQYF.

This clonotype was seen a handful of times. The rearrangement uses TRBV28 and TRBJ1-1; D ambiguous. V lost 3 bases and J 7 bases, leaving 12 bases between the germline ends. The CDR3 has 13 amino acids. Germline CDR1 is MDHEN and CDR2 is SYDVKM. The CDR3 coding sequence is TGTGCCAGCAGTTTGCGTGGGCCAGGTGAAGCTTTCTTT. Protein: CASSLRGPGEAFF. The full variable domain, in which reference TRBV28 and TRBJ1-1 provide the parts outside the CDR3, is DVKVTQSSRYLVKRTGEKVFLECVQDMDHENMFWYRQDPGLGLRLIYFSYDVKMKEKGDIPEGYSVSREKKERFSLILESASTNQTSMYLCASSLRGPGEAFFGQGTRLTVV.

The chain is built from TRBV2 and TRBJ1-1; maybe TRBD1 (5 bases). V lost 1 base and J 3 bases, leaving 12 bases between the germline ends. CDR3 length: 15 residues. Germline V gene lookup returns CDR1 SNHLY and CDR2 FYNNEI. The CDR3, as DNA: TGTGCCAGCAGTGAAGAGGGTCAGGGTGACACTGAAGCTTTCTTT. Protein sequence: CASSEEGQGDTEAFF.

The V gene is TRBV18, the J gene TRBJ1-1; no clear D gene. CDR1 is KGHSH and CDR2 is LQKENI in the germline V gene. The CDR3 totals 14 residues. V was pared by 3 bases and J by 8 bases, with 16 bases between. As DNA, the CDR3 is TGTGCCAGCTCACCGTCGTCCGGGCCTAAGGAAGCTTTCTTT. Translating gives CASSPSSGPKEAFF.

This clonotype has only a few counts. The chain joins TRBV5-4 to TRBJ1-1; 9 bases line up with TRBD1. V dropped 4 bases and J dropped 5; count of bases not matched to a gene: 12. The V gene's germline CDR1 is SGHNT and CDR2 YYREEE (reference sequence). The CDR3 is 16 amino acids. In nucleotides, the CDR3 is TGTGCCAGCAGCCGGGACAGGGTGGAACTCGCGACTGAAGCTTTCTTT. This translates into CASSRDRVELATEAFF.

J is TRBJ1-2 and V is TRBV5-6, with D tentatively TRBD1 (5 bases). With 0 bases removed from V and 7 bases from J, the gap between germline ends came to 16 bases. This CDR3 contains 15 residues. Looked up from germline, CDR1 is SGHDT and CDR2 is YYEEEE. Here the CDR3 DNA reads TGTGCCAGCAGCTTGGCCCCGGGGACGGTGGGTGGCTACACCTTC. Translated: CASSLAPGTVGGYTF.

This clonotype was counted a few times. The V call is TRBV7-9, the J call TRBJ2-6; possibly TRBD2 for D (5 bases). The length of the CDR3 is 14 residues. The V end was cut by 6 bases, the J end by 2 bases, with 8 bases between. Germline V gene lookup returns CDR1 SEHNR and CDR2 FQNEAQ (reference sequence). The CDR3 nucleotides are TGTGCCAGCAGACGGGGTACTGGGGCCAACGTCCTGACTTTC. Encoded protein: CASRRGTGANVLTF.

The rearrangement links TRBV20-1 to TRBJ2-7; 8 bases align to TRBD2. Germline-derived CDR1 and CDR2 are DFQATT and SNEGSKA (reference sequence). The CDR3 spans 14 residues. V gave up 2 bases and J gave up 2 bases; unmatched junction bases: 5. Here the CDR3 DNA reads TGCAGTGCTAGATTCGGGGGGGGTACCTACGAGCAGTACTTC. Residues: CSARFGGGTYEQYF.

This clonotype was counted between two and nine times. The chain couples TRBV6-1 to TRBJ2-7; D might be TRBD1 (6 bases). CDR1 is MNHNS and CDR2 is SASEGT in the germline V gene. Trimming stripped 2 bases from V and 6 bases from J, with 23 bases between. The CDR3 sequence is 17 residues long. CDR3 sequence reads: CASSERRWTAVNGEQYF. The CDR3 DNA sequence: TGTGCCAGCAGTGAAAGAAGGTGGACAGCGGTCAATGGCGAGCAGTACTTC.

This clonotype was seen repeatedly, ten times or more. The chain joins TRBV7-2 to TRBJ2-5; D gene unclear. Trimming shortened V by 3 bases and J by 5 bases, and 10 bases separated the two germline ends. The CDR3 has 13 amino acids. The germline gives CDR1 SGHTA, CDR2 FQGNSA. CDR3: CASSFGSTETQYF. CDR3 nucleotide sequence: TGTGCCAGCAGCTTCGGGTCGACGGAGACCCAGTACTTC.

This clonotype was recorded a few times. V is TRBV12-3 or TRBV12-4 and J is TRBJ1-1, with D maybe TRBD1 (6 bases). Deletions cut 7 bases from V and 3 bases from J, with 12 bases between. The CDR3 covers 13 residues. The CDR3 DNA sequence: TGTGCCAGCACCCCTAACAGGGACACTGAAGCTTTCTTT. Translating gives CASTPNRDTEAFF.

This clonotype was seen ten or more times. This chain links TRBV7-8 with TRBJ1-6, with D unclear. In germline, CDR1 is SGHVS, CDR2 FQNEAQ. CDR3 size: 13 residues. Trimming shortened V by 5 bases and J by 10 bases, and 12 bases separated the two germline ends. The CDR3 nucleotides read TGTGCCAGCAGCCTCATTGAGGAATCACCCCTCCACTTT. It encodes CASSLIEESPLHF.

The chain is built from TRBV27 and TRBJ2-7; no reliable D call. V was clipped by 6 bases and J by 4 bases, with 7 bases between them. Germline V CDR1 and CDR2: MNHEY, SMNVEV (reference sequence). The CDR3 consists of 11 residues. The CDR3 region is CASSNRYEQYF. As DNA, the CDR3 is TGTGCCAGCAGCAATCGGTACGAGCAGTACTTC.

There are many counts of this clonotype. The chain combines TRBV7-9 with TRBJ2-7, with TRBD1 matching over 8 bases. There are 12 residues in the CDR3. Trimming at V came to 3 bases and at J to 9 bases, leaving 4 bases not matched to a gene. Germline-derived CDR1 and CDR2 are SEHNR and FQNEAQ (reference sequence). CDR3 region: CASSLMTGAQYF. CDR3 DNA: TGTGCCAGCAGCTTGATGACAGGGGCGCAGTACTTC.

This clonotype was observed a handful of times. The J gene is TRBJ2-1, the V gene TRBV13; tentative D call: TRBD2 (5 bases). This CDR3 contains 12 residues. Per germline, CDR1 PRHDT and CDR2 FYEKMQ (reference sequence). Trimming took off 6 bases at V and 7 bases at J, with 10 bases between the two ends. The CDR3 DNA reads TGTGCCAGCAGTTTCCCGGGAAATGAGCAGTTCTTC. Protein product: CASSFPGNEQFF.

This clonotype was picked up many times. The chain recombines TRBV14 with TRBJ1-1, with TRBD1 matching over 9 bases. The V segment lost 4 bases and the J segment 0 bases; nucleotides outside the gene matches: 0. There are 14 residues in the CDR3. Germline V gene data show CDR1 as SGHDN and CDR2 as FVKESK. The CDR3 spells CASSRDRVNTEAFF. The CDR3 DNA sequence: TGTGCCAGCAGCCGGGACAGGGTGAACACTGAAGCTTTCTTT.

This clonotype was seen repeatedly, ten times or more. The rearrangement links TRBV7-2 to TRBJ2-2, with D possibly TRBD2 on 6 matching bases. CDR1 and CDR2 (germline): SGHTA, FQGNSA. The V end lost 4 bases, the J end lost 7 bases, and 16 bases lay between the germline ends. The length of the CDR3 is 15 residues. The CDR3 is CASSSRLETGGELFF. As DNA, the CDR3 is TGTGCCAGCAGCTCGAGACTAGAAACGGGCGGGGAGCTGTTTTTT.

This clonotype was counted at least ten times. The chain uses TRBV7-8 and TRBJ1-5, with TRBD1 identical over 8 bases. The V and J ends lost 0 bases and 8 bases, in that order; junction bases with no gene match: 6. CDR1 is SGHVS and CDR2 is FQNEAQ in the germline V gene. The CDR3 spans 15 residues. The CDR3 protein is CASSLARQGSKPQHF. The CDR3 DNA follows: TGTGCCAGCAGCTTAGCCCGACAGGGGAGTAAGCCCCAGCATTTT.

This clonotype was seen many times. The chain joins TRBV7-2 to TRBJ2-2, with TRBD1 matching over 8 bases. Germline CDR1 and CDR2: SGHTA and FQGNSA. This CDR3 has 16 amino acids. Trimming cost V 3 bases and J 1 base; bases outside gene matches: 4. The CDR3 sequence: CASSLGQVGNTGELFF. CDR3 sequence (DNA): TGTGCCAGCAGCTTGGGACAGGTTGGGAACACCGGGGAGCTGTTTTTT.

This clonotype was seen at least ten times. This chain links TRBV11-2 with TRBJ2-1; 7 positions agree with TRBD2. The germline V gene encodes CDR1 SGHAT and CDR2 FQNNGV. The CDR3 is made up of 15 amino acids. V was clipped by 1 base and J by 3 bases; unmatched bases: 3. The CDR3 nucleotides are TGTGCCAGCAGCTTAGGTGCGGGGGTCTACAATGAGCAGTTCTTC. Translating it yields CASSLGAGVYNEQFF.